The 29 T cell receptor beta chains presented below share a single source sample, sequenced in a study of human T cells and chemical hapten exposure. TCRdb independently ran MiXCR on the RACE reads; one entry per CDR3 protein. Seen here are some 170,000 distinct CDR3 sequences, roughly a quarter observed once, and the top ten hold 2.1%. Noted time point: patch test 3, about 24 weeks after DPC sensitization. Documented treatment: therapeutic diphenylcyclopropenone sensitization with weekly scalp DPC. Sequencing used whole blood, obtained in connection with sensitization to the hapten diphenylcyclopropenone (DPC). The receptors originated from a woman under 30 with alopecia areata. Some clones in this sample may be carry-over from other donors' samples.

This clonotype was seen more than once but under ten times. This chain joins TRBV20-1 and TRBJ2-7, with TRBD2 identical over 7 bases. Germline CDR1 reads DFQATT; CDR2 reads SNEGSKA (reference sequence). The CDR3 covers 13 residues. V lost 5 bases, J lost 4 bases, and 8 bases stayed unmatched. The CDR3 sequence is CSAGGVGEYEQYF. The CDR3 DNA sequence: TGCAGTGCTGGGGGGGTAGGGGAGTACGAGCAGTACTTC.

The J gene is TRBJ1-6, the V gene TRBV4-1; 7 bases fit TRBD1. This CDR3 is built from 14 residues. CDR1 and CDR2 from the germline V gene are MGHRA and YSYEKL. V was pared by 4 bases and J by 6 bases, with 3 bases of the junction left unmatched. The CDR3 reads CASSPRDSNSPLHF. The CDR3 nucleotides read TGCGCCAGCAGCCCAAGGGACAGTAATTCACCCCTCCACTTT.

This chain uses TRBV5-1 with TRBJ1-1, with a weak D call TRBD1 (5 bases). The CDR3 is 13 amino acids. V was cut by 3 bases and J by 1 base, with 7 bases left in between. In germline, CDR1 is SGHRS, CDR2 YFSETQ. CDR3 sequence reads: CASSWTPNTEAFF. The DNA for the CDR3 is TGCGCCAGCAGCTGGACACCGAACACTGAAGCTTTCTTT.

The chain combines TRBV13 with TRBJ1-2, with D unclear. The CDR3 covers 13 residues. CDR1 is PRHDT, CDR2 FYEKMQ, per germline (reference sequence). Trimming took 3 bases from V and 6 from J, leaving 11 bases between them. In DNA, the CDR3 is TGTGCCAGCAGCTTCGGGAAGGGAGATGGCTACACCTTC. This translates into CASSFGKGDGYTF.

This clonotype was detected only a few times. This chain uses TRBV9 with TRBJ2-5; D assignment may be TRBD1 or TRBD2 (6 bases each). V dropped 3 bases and J dropped 6 bases, with 15 bases sitting between them. Germline CDR1 is SGDLS and CDR2 is YYNGEE. CDR3 length: 14 residues. CDR3 residues: CASSARGDPKTQYF. The DNA of the CDR3 is TGTGCCAGCAGCGCGAGGGGGGACCCCAAGACCCAGTACTTC. Together with reference TRBV9 and TRBJ2-5, the CDR3 gives the full variable domain: DSGVTQTPKHLITATGQRVTLRCSPRSGDLSVYWYQQSLDQGLQFLIQYYNGEERAKGNILERFSAQQFPDLHSELNLSSLELGDSALYFCASSARGDPKTQYFGPGTRLLVL.

V and J are TRBV20-1 and TRBJ1-2; D remains ambiguous. The V and J ends lost 3 bases and 10 bases respectively, with 18 bases between them. The CDR3 consists of 13 residues. Germline assignment: CDR1 DFQATT and CDR2 SNEGSKA (reference sequence). CDR3 amino acids: CSARAPQGTDYTF. The CDR3, as DNA: TGCAGTGCTAGGGCCCCCCAAGGAACGGACTACACCTTC.

This clonotype showed up just a few times. The V and J genes are TRBV5-1 and TRBJ2-2, with D possibly matching TRBD1 (6 bases). The CDR3 consists of 19 residues. V was shortened by 4 bases and J by 0 bases, with 22 bases between the two germline ends. CDR1 and CDR2 from the germline V gene are SGHRS and YFSETQ. The CDR3 region has the DNA TGCGCCAGCAGCCTTGTGTTGGGGGCAATGGTTGCGAACACCGGGGAGCTGTTTTTT. Translated, it gives CASSLVLGAMVANTGELFF.

The chain couples TRBV4-3 to TRBJ2-7, with 9 bases identical to TRBD1. The germline V gene encodes CDR1 LGHNA and CDR2 YSLEER. Trimming removed 8 bases from V and 1 base from J; junction bases left unmatched: 9. The CDR3 spans 15 residues. This CDR3 reads CASGGGTGTSYEQYF. The CDR3 bases are TGCGCCAGCGGGGGTGGGACAGGGACGTCCTACGAGCAGTACTTC.

This rearrangement joins TRBV9 to TRBJ1-1; the D gene is possibly TRBD1 (5 bases). CDR1 SGDLS and CDR2 YYNGEE come from the germline V gene. Trimming took 4 bases from V and 4 from J, leaving 20 bases between them. The CDR3 totals 16 residues. The CDR3 DNA reads as TGTGCCAGCAGCTCTACGGGGGGACGCGGGGGCACTGAAGCTTTCTTT. It encodes CASSSTGGRGGTEAFF.

In its sample, this clonotype was seen once. The genes are TRBV14 and TRBJ2-5; D is uncertain. The V and J ends lost 1 base and 0 bases respectively, with 9 bases between them. Germline V gene lookup returns CDR1 SGHDN and CDR2 FVKESK. The length of the CDR3 is 15 residues. The CDR3 sequence is CASSQGIGNQETQYF. The CDR3 region has the DNA TGTGCCAGCAGCCAAGGTATCGGAAACCAAGAGACCCAGTACTTC. The variable domain in full, with the rest retrieved from reference TRBV14 and TRBJ2-5, is EAGVTQFPSHSVIEKGQTVTLRCDPISGHDNLYWYRRVMGKEIKFLLHFVKESKQDESGMPNNRFLAERTGGTYSTLKVQPAELEDSGVYFCASSQGIGNQETQYFGPGTRLLVL.

This clonotype was seen a few times. V is TRBV4-1 and J is TRBJ2-5; D is uncertain. This CDR3 comprises 12 residues. Deletions cut 3 bases from V and 7 bases from J, with 9 bases between. Germline-derived CDR1 and CDR2 are MGHRA and YSYEKL. CDR3 sequence (DNA): TGCGCCAGCAGCCATATACTCGGGACCCAGTACTTC. Translation gives CASSHILGTQYF.

This clonotype was found many times. The gene calls are TRBV11-2 and TRBJ2-3; D unclear. The CDR3 is made up of 11 amino acids. CDR1 and CDR2 (germline): SGHAT, FQNNGV. V lost 3 bases to trimming and J lost 5 bases, with 3 bases between them. This chain's CDR3 is CASSLVDTQYF. CDR3 in DNA: TGTGCCAGCAGCTTGGTAGATACGCAGTATTTT.

J is TRBJ2-2 and V is TRBV6-5; a weak D match, TRBD2 (5 bases). The germline gives CDR1 MNHEY, CDR2 SVGAGI. This CDR3 is built from 14 residues. V dropped 8 bases and J dropped 0 bases, with 10 bases sitting between them. CDR3 bases: TGTGCCAGCCAATACGGGGCGAACACCGGGGAGCTGTTTTTT. Translating gives CASQYGANTGELFF.

This clonotype was counted at least ten times. The chain is built from TRBV5-6 and TRBJ2-1, with 13 nucleotides matching TRBD2. This CDR3 is built from 16 residues. V lost 4 bases and J lost 9; bases outside the gene matches: 10. Germline loops: CDR1 SGHDT, CDR2 YYEEEE. DNA of the CDR3: TGTGCCAGCAGCGCCCGGACTAGCGGGAGAGAGGGTGAGCAGTTCTTC. As protein: CASSARTSGREGEQFF.

This clonotype occurred a few times. This chain connects TRBV11-1 to TRBJ2-5, with D possibly matching TRBD1 (6 bases). Trimming cost V 3 bases and J 5 bases, with 10 bases left between them. Germline CDR1 SGHAT, CDR2 FQDESV (reference sequence). This CDR3 is 13 amino acids long. CDR3 sequence: CASSFRGLETQYF. The DNA for the CDR3 is TGTGCCAGCAGCTTCAGGGGTTTGGAGACCCAGTACTTC.

This clonotype was seen more than once but under ten times. V and J are TRBV24-1 and TRBJ2-3; tentatively, D is TRBD2 (5 bases). V shed 6 bases and J shed 3 bases, with 9 bases lying between them. CDR1 KGHDR and CDR2 SFDVKD come from the germline V gene. The CDR3 contains 13 residues. CDR3 nucleotide sequence: TGTGCCACCAGTCCCCGGGGAACAGATACGCAGTATTTT. Translation: CATSPRGTDTQYF.

This clonotype was detected only a few times. The chain recombines TRBV7-9 with TRBJ1-5, with D possibly being TRBD1 (5 bases). In germline, CDR1 is SEHNR, CDR2 FQNEAQ (reference sequence). V gave up 4 bases and J gave up 1 base, with 11 bases separating them. The CDR3 is 15 residues long. CDR3 nucleotide sequence: TGTGCCAGCAGCTGGGGACTTGAGAGCAATCAGCCCCAGCATTTT. This sequence encodes CASSWGLESNQPQHF. The full variable domain, with the rest looked up from reference TRBV7-9 and TRBJ1-5, is DTGVSQNPRHKITKRGQNVTFRCDPISEHNRLYWYRQTLGQGPEFLTYFQNEAQLEKSRLLSDRFSAERPKGSFSTLEIQRTEQGDSAMYLCASSWGLESNQPQHFGDGTRLSIL.

CDR3 nucleotides: TGTGCCAGCAGCGCGGAGGGTTCGCGTCAGCCCCAGCATTTT. Residues: CASSAEGSRQPQHF. This chain connects TRBV9 to TRBJ1-5; D uncertain. The germline gives CDR1 SGDLS, CDR2 YYNGEE. Trimming cost V 3 bases and J 6 bases, with 13 bases left between them. The CDR3 contains 14 residues.

V usage is TRBV3-1 and J usage is TRBJ2-7; the D gene is possibly TRBD2 (6 bases). The CDR3 extends over 15 amino acids. Germline V gene lookup returns CDR1 LGHDT and CDR2 YNNKEL (reference sequence). Trimming pared 0 bases from V and 5 bases from J, leaving 14 bases between. This CDR3 is CASSQDGGIADEQYF. In DNA, the CDR3 is TGTGCCAGCAGCCAAGACGGCGGAATAGCGGACGAGCAGTACTTC.

This clonotype occurred many times. This chain uses TRBV2 with TRBJ2-1, with unresolved D. The CDR3 has 11 residues. V lost 6 bases to trimming and J lost 4 bases, with 4 bases between them. CDR1 and CDR2 from the germline V gene are SNHLY and FYNNEI. Written as DNA, the CDR3 is TGTGCCAGCAGGGGTTACAATGAGCAGTTCTTC. It translates to CASRGYNEQFF.

This clonotype came up a few times. V and J are TRBV12-3 or TRBV12-4 and TRBJ2-5; D possibly uses TRBD1 or TRBD2 (5 bases each). Trimming removed 8 bases at V and 2 bases at J, with 15 bases between. The CDR3 runs to 14 residues. The CDR3 region has the DNA TGTGCCAGCGGTCCCTCCGGGACGCAAGAGACCCAGTACTTC. Translation: CASGPSGTQETQYF.

This clonotype was observed a handful of times. This chain links TRBV4-3 with TRBJ1-6; 8 positions agree with TRBD1. CDR3 size: 16 residues. Germline V gives CDR1 LGHNA, CDR2 YSLEER. Trimming at V came to 1 base and at J to 7 bases, leaving 6 bases not matched to a gene. The DNA of the CDR3 is TGCGCCAGCAGCCAAGGCTGGACAGGGAGAAATTCACCCCTCCACTTT. The encoded protein is CASSQGWTGRNSPLHF.

This clonotype has just one count. Sequence at one end of the junction differs from germline and may be a read error. The chain joins TRBV14 to TRBJ2-1; tentatively, D is TRBD2 (5 bases). This CDR3 spans 15 amino acids. Germline assignment: CDR1 SGHDN and CDR2 FVKESK. The CDR3 DNA reads as TGTGCCGGCAGCAGAGCGGCGGTTCCCTACAATGAGCAGTTCTTC. Translating it yields CAGSRAAVPYNEQFF.

This clonotype was seen only a few times. The rearrangement uses TRBV6-4 and TRBJ2-7; TRBD2 aligns across 8 bases. Per the germline V gene, CDR1 is MRHNA and CDR2 is SNTAGT. V lost 4 bases, J lost 5 bases, and 10 bases stayed unmatched. This CDR3 has 15 amino acids. The CDR3 reads CASSAPPSGWDEQYF. CDR3 nucleotide sequence: TGTGCCAGCAGTGCTCCCCCTAGCGGGTGGGACGAGCAGTACTTC.

The chain joins TRBV4-3 to TRBJ1-1; no definite D call. Per the germline V gene, CDR1 is LGHNA and CDR2 is YSLEER. The CDR3 sequence is 13 residues long. V was pared by 1 base and J by 6 bases, with 9 bases between. The CDR3 reads CASSQGRFSEAFF. CDR3 in DNA: TGCGCCAGCAGCCAAGGACGGTTCTCTGAAGCTTTCTTT.

This clonotype occurred a few times. The chain carries TRBV25-1 and TRBJ1-6; 8 nucleotides align to TRBD1. Trimming cost V 1 base and J 9 bases; bases outside gene matches: 14. CDR3 size: 18 residues. Per the germline V gene, CDR1 is MGHDK and CDR2 is SYGVNS. CDR3 region: CASSEFAPGQGESSPLHF. The CDR3 bases are TGTGCCAGCAGTGAATTCGCCCCCGGACAGGGAGAAAGTTCACCCCTCCACTTT.

The chain joins TRBV21-1 to TRBJ2-7; the table's D call of TRBD1 was not tested on the DNA. TRBV21-1 is recorded as a pseudogene. The CDR3 is made up of 14 amino acids. CDR3 amino acids: CASSNLDSSYEQYF. DNA for the CDR3: TGTGCCAGCAGCAATTTAGACAGTTCCTACGAGCAGTACTTC.

The chain employs TRBV29-1 and TRBJ2-5; D is unresolved. The CDR3 consists of 13 residues. Per the germline V gene, CDR1 is SQVTM and CDR2 is ANQGSEA. V lost 7 bases, J lost 1 base, and 13 bases lay in between. CDR3 nucleotides: TGCAGCGGGATTCAACCACCCCAAGAGACCCAGTACTTC. Its protein is CSGIQPPQETQYF.

The CDR3 protein is CSASGLTYSYEQYF. The CDR3 coding sequence is TGCAGTGCTAGTGGGCTTACTTACTCCTACGAGCAGTACTTC. The rearrangement uses TRBV20-1 and TRBJ2-7; the D is unclear. V shed 3 bases and J shed 0 bases, with 12 bases lying between them. Germline CDR1 is DFQATT and CDR2 is SNEGSKA (reference sequence). This CDR3 comprises 14 residues.